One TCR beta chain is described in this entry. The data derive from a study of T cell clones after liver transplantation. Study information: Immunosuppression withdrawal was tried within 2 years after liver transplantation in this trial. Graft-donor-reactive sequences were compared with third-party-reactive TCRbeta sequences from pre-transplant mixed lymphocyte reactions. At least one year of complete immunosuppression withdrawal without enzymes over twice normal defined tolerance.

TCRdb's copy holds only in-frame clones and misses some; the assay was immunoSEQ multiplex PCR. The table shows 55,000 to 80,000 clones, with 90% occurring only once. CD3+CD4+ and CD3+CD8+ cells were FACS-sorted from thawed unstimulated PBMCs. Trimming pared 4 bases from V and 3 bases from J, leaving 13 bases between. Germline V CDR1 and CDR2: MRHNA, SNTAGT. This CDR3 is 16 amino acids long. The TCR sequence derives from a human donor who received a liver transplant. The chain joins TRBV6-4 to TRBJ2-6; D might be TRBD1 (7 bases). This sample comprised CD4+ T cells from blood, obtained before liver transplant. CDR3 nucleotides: TGTGCCAGCAGTGTGCAGGGGGGATATGGGGCCAACGTCCTGACTTTC. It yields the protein CASSVQGGYGANVLTF.